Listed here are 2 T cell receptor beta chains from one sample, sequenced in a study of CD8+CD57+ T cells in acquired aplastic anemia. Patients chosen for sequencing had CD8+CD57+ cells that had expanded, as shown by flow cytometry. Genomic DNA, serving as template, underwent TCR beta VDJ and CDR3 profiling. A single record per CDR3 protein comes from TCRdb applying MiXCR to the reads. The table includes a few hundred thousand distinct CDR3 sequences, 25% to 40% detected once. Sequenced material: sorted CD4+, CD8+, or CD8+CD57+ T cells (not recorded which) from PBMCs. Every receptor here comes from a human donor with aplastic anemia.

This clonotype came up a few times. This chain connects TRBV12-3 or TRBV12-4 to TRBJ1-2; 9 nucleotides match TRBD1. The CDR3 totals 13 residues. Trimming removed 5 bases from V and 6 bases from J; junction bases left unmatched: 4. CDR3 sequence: CASSLGQGHGYTF. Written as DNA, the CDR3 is TGTGCCAGCAGTCTGGGACAGGGCCATGGCTACACCTTC.

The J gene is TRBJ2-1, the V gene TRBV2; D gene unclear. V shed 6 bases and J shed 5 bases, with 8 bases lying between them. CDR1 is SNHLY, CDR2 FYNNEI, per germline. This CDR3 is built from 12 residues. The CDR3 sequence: CASSTLDNEQFF. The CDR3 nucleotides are TGTGCCAGCAGCACCCTGGACAATGAGCAGTTCTTC.